These 30 T cell receptor beta chains came from one sample sequenced in a study of T cell clusters in autoimmune cytopenias. TRB was amplified by touch-down multiplex PCR, primer pools A and B combined. No DNA is given; TCRdb re-called the multiplex PCR reads and lists each CDR3 protein once. This sample's table reports 6,000 to 9,500 distinct CDR3 sequences. Some 34,000 genome equivalents of blood DNA were amplified for TRB. These data are also associated with another study on T cell repertoires in aging, cancer and after chemotherapy.

The sample comprised peripheral blood. All receptors come from a human donor in good health.

The rearrangement joins TRBV6-5 to TRBJ2-7; lacking DNA, the TRBD2 call made by TCRdb goes unchecked. From germline, CDR1 is MNHEY and CDR2 SVGAGI. This CDR3 is built from 14 residues. The CDR3 sequence is CASSYPLLAPLPHF.

Judged by frequency, this clonotype is large. The V call is TRBV29-1, the J call TRBJ2-1; without DNA, the TCRdb call of TRBD1 cannot be checked. Germline V gene data show CDR1 as SQVTM and CDR2 as ANQGSEA. CDR3 length: 14 residues. The CDR3: CSAGTPSLYNEQFF.

The J gene is TRBJ2-5, the V gene TRBV7-6. The CDR3 contains 12 residues. Germline V gene lookup returns CDR1 SGHVS and CDR2 FNYEAQ. The chain's CDR3 is CASHGVDETQYF.

This chain connects TRBV11-1 to TRBJ1-1; TCRdb picks TRBD1, but there is no DNA to check that call. The CDR3 length is 14 residues. Germline V gene sequence: CDR1 SGHAT, CDR2 FQDESV (reference sequence). The CDR3 protein is CASSRTAQRTEAFF.

The chain has TRBV27 and TRBJ2-3; TCRdb returns TRBD2, unconfirmable since there is no DNA. The CDR3 runs 18 residues. The germline V gene has CDR1 MNHEY and CDR2 SMNVEV (reference sequence). CDR3 in amino acids: CASSSPSGGNTRGDTQYF.

This chain uses TRBV27 with TRBJ2-7; without DNA, the TCRdb call of TRBD1 cannot be checked. The CDR3 is 13 residues long. CDR1 is MNHEY and CDR2 is SMNVEV in the germline V gene (reference sequence). CDR3 in amino acids: CASSFPGGAEQYF.

J is TRBJ2-2 and V is TRBV6-5; checking the TCRdb D call of TRBD2 is not possible without DNA. Germline values: CDR1 MNHEY, CDR2 SVGAGI. This CDR3 has 14 residues. The CDR3 sequence is CASSGTREGGELFF.

In terms of frequency, this clonotype is medium-sized. This sequence joins TRBV12-3 or TRBV12-4 and TRBJ2-3; TCRdb picks TRBD2, but there is no DNA to check that call. This CDR3 spans 15 amino acids. The CDR3 region is CASRAGTSGTDTQYF.

The rearrangement links TRBV29-1 to TRBJ1-1. This CDR3 spans 12 amino acids. Germline V lookup: CDR1 SQVTM, CDR2 ANQGSEA. The CDR3 is CSVGDRNTEAFF.

The genes are TRBV6-1 and TRBJ2-4; with no DNA, the TCRdb D assignment of TRBD2 cannot be verified. CDR1 is MNHNS and CDR2 is SASEGT in the germline V gene. The CDR3 is made up of 13 amino acids. The CDR3 is CASSEVSGQFWYF.

The chain uses TRBV6-1 and TRBJ2-5; TCRdb's D call, TRBD1, is unchecked because there is no DNA. This CDR3 comprises 14 residues. The germline V gene has CDR1 MNHNS and CDR2 SASEGT. CDR3 residues: CASSPTGGWETQYF.

The V call is TRBV6-5, the J call TRBJ1-1. This CDR3 spans 14 amino acids. Germline CDR1 and CDR2: MNHEY and SVGAGI. CDR3 loop: CASSRPDGYTEAFF.

The CDR3 protein is CASSTWTSGGGEQYF. The chain recombines TRBV5-6 with TRBJ2-7; TCRdb lists TRBD2, though no DNA is available to test this call. Germline CDR1 reads SGHDT; CDR2 reads YYEEEE. The CDR3 is made up of 15 amino acids. Based on the CDR3 plus reference TRBV5-6 and TRBJ2-7, the full variable domain is DAGVTQSPTHLIKTRGQQVTLRCSPKSGHDTVSWYQQALGQGPQFIFQYYEEEERQRGNFPDRFSGHQFPNYSSELNVNALLLGDSALYLCASSTWTSGGGEQYFGPGTRLTVT.

The V call is TRBV13, the J call TRBJ2-2. The CDR3 totals 16 residues. Germline V lookup: CDR1 PRHDT, CDR2 FYEKMQ (reference sequence). CDR3 sequence reads: CASSVGRRVVTGELFF.

The chain uses TRBV18 and TRBJ2-1; TCRdb indicates TRBD2, and absent DNA this call remains unverified. The CDR3 runs 13 residues. CDR1 is KGHSH, CDR2 LQKENI, per germline. CDR3 amino acids: CASSPTSGGTQFF.

V and J are TRBV7-9 and TRBJ2-3; TCRdb selects TRBD2, and the lack of DNA leaves this call unchecked. CDR1 SEHNR and CDR2 FQNEAQ come from the germline V gene (reference sequence). The CDR3 totals 16 residues. The CDR3 loop reads CASSFLGRLAQDTQYF.

The chain employs TRBV6-6 and TRBJ2-7; checking the TCRdb D call of TRBD1 is not possible without DNA. The CDR3 runs to 14 residues. The germline V gene has CDR1 MNHNY and CDR2 SVGAGI (reference sequence). CDR3 sequence reads: CASRKGQGAEEQYF.

The chain combines TRBV27 with TRBJ2-5; TCRdb's D gene call, TRBD1, goes unchecked for lack of DNA. The CDR3 extends over 14 amino acids. Germline V CDR1 and CDR2: MNHEY, SMNVEV (reference sequence). The CDR3 loop reads CASSLGLPGGTQYF.

The rearrangement uses TRBV5-1 and TRBJ2-5; there is no DNA to check the TCRdb D call of TRBD1. Germline V CDR1 and CDR2: SGHRS, YFSETQ. This CDR3 is built from 15 residues. The CDR3 sequence is CASSLAGQVTETQYF.

This rearrangement joins TRBV18 to TRBJ2-7; the D gene TCRdb calls, TRBD2, cannot be checked with no DNA. The CDR3 has 15 amino acids. CDR1 is KGHSH, CDR2 LQKENI, per germline. Here the CDR3 reads CASSYLLAELHEQYF.

This chain joins TRBV27 and TRBJ2-7; TCRdb lists TRBD2, though no DNA is available to test this call. Germline V CDR1 and CDR2: MNHEY, SMNVEV (reference sequence). The CDR3 runs 13 residues. CDR3 sequence reads: CASTLRAGGEQYF.

This clonotype is called large based on its frequency. This chain connects TRBV29-1 to TRBJ2-3. Germline CDR1 reads SQVTM; CDR2 reads ANQGSEA. The CDR3 length is 16 residues. CDR3 residues: CSVVRVGILATDTQYF.

This chain links TRBV18 with TRBJ2-3; without DNA, the TCRdb call of TRBD1 cannot be checked. The germline V gene has CDR1 KGHSH and CDR2 LQKENI. The CDR3 runs to 13 residues. The CDR3 protein is CASSPGAADTQYF.

The chain combines TRBV29-1 with TRBJ1-1. The germline V gene encodes CDR1 SQVTM and CDR2 ANQGSEA. The CDR3 totals 12 residues. The CDR3 loop reads CSGRQLDTEAFF.

The chain couples TRBV12-3 or TRBV12-4 to TRBJ2-6; TCRdb returns TRBD1, unconfirmable since there is no DNA. The CDR3 has 19 amino acids. CDR3 in amino acids: CASSFLTGTGTSGANVLTF.

This chain links TRBV6-1 with TRBJ1-6; with no DNA, the TCRdb D assignment of TRBD1 cannot be verified. The CDR3 covers 16 residues. CDR1 is MNHNS, CDR2 SASEGT, per germline. The CDR3 loop reads CASKGTGGVLNSPLHF.

The chain combines TRBV12-3 or TRBV12-4 with TRBJ1-2; lacking DNA, the TRBD1 call made by TCRdb goes unchecked. CDR3 length equals 13 residues. The CDR3 protein is CASIGGESKGYTF.

This sequence joins TRBV6-1 and TRBJ2-7. The CDR3 contains 15 residues. Germline lookup yields CDR1 MNHNS and CDR2 SASEGT. The CDR3 reads CASSEAPTFQNEQYF.

V is TRBV19 and J is TRBJ2-3; TCRdb designates TRBD2, a call that cannot be tested without DNA. The CDR3 has 15 amino acids. Germline V CDR1 and CDR2: LNHDA, SQIVND (reference sequence). CDR3 in amino acids: CTSSMKLAGRDTQYF.

The chain is built from TRBV5-1 and TRBJ1-1. CDR3 length: 14 residues. CDR1 is SGHRS and CDR2 is YFSETQ in the germline V gene. CDR3: CASSLTRKNTEAFF. The variable domain in full, completed from reference TRBV5-1 and TRBJ1-1, reads KAGVTQTPRYLIKTRGQQVTLSCSPISGHRSVSWYQQTPGQGLQFLFEYFSETQRNKGNFPGRFSGRQFSNSRSEMNVSTLELGDSALYLCASSLTRKNTEAFFGQGTRLTVV.